The 10 T cell receptor beta chains reported below all come from one sample, sequenced in a study of lymphopenia after photon versus proton radiotherapy. TCRdb keeps only in-frame clones here, not all; method: immunoSEQ multiplex PCR. The top ten hold over 9% of the sample, which has about 23,000 clones, about nine tenths seen once. The sequenced sample was peripheral blood, obtained from a patient treated with proton-based radiotherapy. These receptor sequences come from a woman aged 65 to 85 with pancreatic cancer. Some clones in this sample may be carry-over from other donors' samples.

This clone was seen a single time. In DNA, the CDR3 is TGTGCCAGCAGCGCAAACCCGACTAGCGGGAACTACAATGAGCAGTTCTTC. It translates to CASSANPTSGNYNEQFF. This sequence joins TRBV9 and TRBJ2-1, with 11 positions matching TRBD2. Trimming at V came to 3 bases and at J to 3 bases, leaving 8 bases not matched to a gene. The CDR3 totals 17 residues. Germline values: CDR1 SGDLS, CDR2 YYNGEE. The whole variable domain, filled in from reference TRBV9 and TRBJ2-1, reads DSGVTQTPKHLITATGQRVTLRCSPRSGDLSVYWYQQSLDQGLQFLIQYYNGEERAKGNILERFSAQQFPDLHSELNLSSLELGDSALYFCASSANPTSGNYNEQFFGPGTRLTVL.

This sequence joins TRBV7-9 and TRBJ2-1; D is uncertain. The ends were cut back, 1 base at V and 1 base at J, with 8 bases in the middle. The CDR3 loop spans 15 amino acids. The germline V gene has CDR1 SEHNR and CDR2 FQNEAQ (reference sequence). The CDR3 sequence is CASSLGGFSYNEQFF. In nucleotides, the CDR3 is TGTGCCAGCAGCTTAGGGGGTTTTTCCTACAATGAGCAGTTCTTC.

This chain joins TRBV10-3 and TRBJ1-1; 8 nucleotides align to TRBD1. The CDR3 is 14 residues long. Germline trimming cut 6 bases from V and 1 base from J; bases unmatched to any gene: 4. The germline gives CDR1 ENHRY, CDR2 SYGVKD. CDR3 sequence (DNA): TGTGCCATCAGCCGGGACAGGACGAACACTGAAGCTTTCTTT. This encodes CAISRDRTNTEAFF.

This chain connects TRBV29-1 to TRBJ1-1, with D maybe TRBD1 (6 bases). This CDR3 region has 12 residues. V shed 6 bases and J shed 2 bases, with 10 bases lying between them. In germline, CDR1 is SQVTM, CDR2 ANQGSEA. The CDR3 coding sequence is TGCAGCGTGACAGGTCTTAACACTGAAGCTTTCTTT. Its translation is CSVTGLNTEAFF.

This clone was recorded once. The chain links TRBV25-1 to TRBJ2-1, with TRBD2 matching 13 bases. Germline V gene data show CDR1 as MGHDK and CDR2 as SYGVNS. Losses at the gene ends were 7 bases for V and 7 bases for J; bases not matched to a gene: 10. The length of the CDR3 is 16 residues. The CDR3 nucleotides are TGTGCCAGCACCAGTCCCGGACTAGCGGGAGTAAATGAGCAGTTCTTC. Protein: CASTSPGLAGVNEQFF.

CDR3 sequence reads: CASSEPLTGFPEAFF. Written as DNA, the CDR3 is TGTGCCAGCAGTGAACCGTTAACAGGGTTTCCTGAAGCTTTCTTT. This chain uses TRBV6-1 with TRBJ1-1; D may be TRBD1 (6 bases). V lost 2 bases, J lost 6 bases, and 16 bases lay in between. The CDR3 has 15 amino acids. Germline lookup yields CDR1 MNHNS and CDR2 SASEGT.

V usage is TRBV7-2 and J usage is TRBJ1-1; D is undetermined. V was clipped by 1 base and J by 3 bases, with 9 bases between them. Germline values: CDR1 SGHTA, CDR2 FQGNSA. This CDR3 comprises 14 residues. The CDR3 region has the DNA TGTGCCAGCAGCTTAGTAGGGTTGCACACTGAAGCTTTCTTT. This translates into CASSLVGLHTEAFF.

The chain couples TRBV7-8 to TRBJ2-7; the match to TRBD1 covers 9 bases. The length of the CDR3 is 14 residues. Unmatched junction bases numbered 9, after V lost 8 bases and J lost 4 bases. Germline CDR1 SGHVS, CDR2 FQNEAQ. This CDR3 reads CASQTGTGFYEQYF. As DNA, the CDR3 is TGTGCCAGCCAGACCGGGACAGGGTTTTACGAGCAGTACTTC.

This clone occurred once. The V gene is TRBV30, the J gene TRBJ2-7; no clear D. This CDR3 region has 13 residues. Trimming pared 0 bases from V and 3 bases from J, leaving 9 bases between. Germline V gene lookup returns CDR1 GTSNPN and CDR2 SVGIG (reference sequence). The CDR3 nucleotides are TGTGCCTGGAGTGTAGCAGGAAGCTACGAGCAGTACTTC. It codes for CAWSVAGSYEQYF.

The CDR3 reads CASSLDAAGVWNEQFF. CDR3 coding DNA: TGCGCCAGCAGCTTGGATGCAGCGGGAGTGTGGAATGAGCAGTTCTTC. J is TRBJ2-1 and V is TRBV5-1, with 8 bases aligning to TRBD2. The length of the CDR3 is 16 residues. Germline values: CDR1 SGHRS, CDR2 YFSETQ. V shed 0 bases, J shed 7 bases, and the junction held 9 bases outside the gene matches.